This T cell receptor beta chain is from a study of human T cells and chemical hapten exposure. General observations from the study: The number of TCRs above 1 in 1000 frequency did not change after DPC sensitization.

This CDR3 has 14 amino acids. The germline CDR1 and CDR2 sequences are MNHEY and SVGAGI. Trimming removed 5 bases from V and 1 base from J, with 10 bases in between. On this clonotype: The antigen is unknown.

Time point noted: patch test 2, 6 weeks after DPC sensitization. As to treatment: therapeutic diphenylcyclopropenone sensitization with weekly scalp DPC. Unfractionated whole blood was the source from which total RNA was extracted. One entry per CDR3 protein, called by TCRdb with MiXCR from the RACE reads. Of 330,000 or so distinct CDR3 sequences in the sample, around 6% were seen once. The material sequenced was whole blood, taken in connection with sensitization to the hapten diphenylcyclopropenone (DPC). The rearrangement links TRBV6-5 to TRBJ2-3; D not certain. The sequence derives from a woman in her late teens or twenties with alopecia areata. Some clones in this sample may be carry-over from other donors' samples. CDR3 DNA sequence: TGTGCCAGCAGTCTGTTTAGGCGCACAGATACGCAGTATTTT. This encodes CASSLFRRTDTQYF.